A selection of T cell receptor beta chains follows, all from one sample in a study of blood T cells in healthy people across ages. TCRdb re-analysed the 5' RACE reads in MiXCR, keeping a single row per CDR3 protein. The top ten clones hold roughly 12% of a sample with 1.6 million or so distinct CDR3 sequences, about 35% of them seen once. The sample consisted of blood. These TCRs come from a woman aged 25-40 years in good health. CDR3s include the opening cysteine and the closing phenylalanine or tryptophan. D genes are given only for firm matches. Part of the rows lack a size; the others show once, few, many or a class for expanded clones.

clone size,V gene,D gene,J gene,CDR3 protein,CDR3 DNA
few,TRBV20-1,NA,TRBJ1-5,CSARESPGQPQHF,TGCAGTGCTAGAGAAAGCCCTGGTCAGCCCCAGCATTTT
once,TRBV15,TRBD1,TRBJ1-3,CATSRDDRGGNTIYF,TGTGCCACCAGCAGAGACGACAGGGGTGGAAACACCATATATTTT
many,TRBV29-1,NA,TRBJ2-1,CSVVTPDRASYNEQFF,TGCAGCGTTGTGACCCCGGACCGAGCCTCCTACAATGAGCAGTTCTTC
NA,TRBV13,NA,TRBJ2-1,CASSFQPFAVTYNEQFF,TGTGCCAGCAGCTTCCAACCCTTTGCGGTTACCTACAATGAGCAGTTCTTC
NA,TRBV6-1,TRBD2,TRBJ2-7,CASMWLAGGLNYEQYF,TGTGCCAGCATGTGGCTAGCGGGAGGCCTTAACTACGAGCAGTACTTC
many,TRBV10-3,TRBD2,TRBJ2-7,CAITAGGYEQYF,TGTGCCATCACAGCGGGAGGTTACGAGCAGTACTTC
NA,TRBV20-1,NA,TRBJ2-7,CSARERAGSSYEQYF,TGCAGTGCTAGGGAACGAGCCGGGAGCTCCTACGAGCAGTACTTC
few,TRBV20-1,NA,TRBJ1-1,CSAPPGLMTEAFF,TGCAGTGCTCCGCCGGGACTTATGACTGAAGCTTTCTTT
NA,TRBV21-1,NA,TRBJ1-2,CASGNKGGTKGTGKGYTF,TGTGCCAGCGGAAATAAGGGGGGGACCAAAGGGACAGGGAAAGGCTACACCTTC
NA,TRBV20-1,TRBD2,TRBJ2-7,CSAATSGGLPFREQYF,TGCAGTGCTGCGACTAGCGGGGGGCTTCCTTTCCGCGAGCAGTACTTC
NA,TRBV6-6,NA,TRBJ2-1,CASSGTSTSSYNEQFF,TGTGCCAGCAGTGGGACAAGCACTAGCTCCTACAATGAGCAGTTCTTC
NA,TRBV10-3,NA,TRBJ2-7,CAISDTDYEQYF,TGTGCCATCAGTGACACCGACTACGAGCAGTACTTC
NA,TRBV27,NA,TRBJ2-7,CASSFRQAPSEQYF,TGTGCCAGCAGTTTCCGACAGGCCCCCAGCGAGCAGTACTTC
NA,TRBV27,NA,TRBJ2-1,CASSPLGTPRYNEQFF,TGTGCCAGCAGCCCCTTAGGGACTCCCAGATACAATGAGCAGTTCTTC
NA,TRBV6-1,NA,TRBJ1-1,CASSEWVGEAFF,TGTGCCAGCAGTGAATGGGTCGGTGAAGCTTTCTTT
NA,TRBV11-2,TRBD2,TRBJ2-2,CASSLLYAGGANTGELFF,TGTGCCAGCAGCTTACTGTACGCGGGGGGGGCGAACACCGGGGAGCTGTTTTTT
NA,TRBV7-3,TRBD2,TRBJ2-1,CASSFGGGTYNEQFF,TGTGCCAGCAGCTTCGGCGGGGGAACCTACAATGAGCAGTTCTTC
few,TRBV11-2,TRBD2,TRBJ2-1,CASSLDLRTSGGSEQFF,TGTGCCAGCAGCTTAGATTTACGGACTAGCGGGGGAAGTGAGCAGTTCTTC
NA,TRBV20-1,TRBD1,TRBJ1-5,CSARQGANQPQHF,TGCAGTGCAAGACAGGGGGCGAATCAGCCCCAGCATTTT
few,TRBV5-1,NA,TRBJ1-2,CASSSGSGAGYTF,TGCGCCAGCAGCTCGGGTTCAGGGGCGGGCTACACCTTC
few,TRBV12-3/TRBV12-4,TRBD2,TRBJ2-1,CASKSPGTSGYNEQFF,TGTGCCAGCAAGTCCCCCGGGACTAGCGGGTACAATGAGCAGTTCTTC
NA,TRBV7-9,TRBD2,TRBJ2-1,CASRELAGRKDGQFF,TGTGCCAGCAGAGAACTAGCGGGAAGGAAAGATGGGCAGTTCTTC
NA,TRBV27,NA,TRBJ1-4,CASRLRGGLSEKLFF,TGTGCCAGCAGGCTCCGAGGCGGGTTGAGTGAAAAACTGTTTTTT
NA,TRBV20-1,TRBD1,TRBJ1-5,CSAAGTGNQPQHF,TGCAGTGCCGCCGGGACAGGGAATCAGCCCCAGCATTTT
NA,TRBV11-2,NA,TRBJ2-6,CASSLDGGAGANVLTF,TGTGCCAGCAGCTTAGATGGGGGCGCTGGGGCCAACGTCCTGACTTTC
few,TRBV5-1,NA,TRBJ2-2,CASSLLGPKAGELFF,TGCGCCAGCAGCTTGCTAGGGCCGAAGGCCGGGGAGCTGTTTTTT
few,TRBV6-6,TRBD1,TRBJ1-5,CASSYGTGGSSQPQHF,TGTGCCAGCAGCTATGGGACAGGGGGAAGTAGTCAGCCCCAGCATTTT
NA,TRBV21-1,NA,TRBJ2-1,CASSKVTGRNAEQFF,TGTGCCAGCAGCAAAGTGACGGGCCGAAATGCCGAGCAGTTCTTC
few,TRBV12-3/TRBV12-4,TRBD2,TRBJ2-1,CASSPSGGVWDEQFF,TGTGCCAGCAGTCCCAGCGGGGGGGTATGGGATGAGCAGTTCTTC
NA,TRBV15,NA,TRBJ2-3,CATSRDLSPGSVDTQYF,TGTGCCACCAGCAGAGATCTATCCCCAGGGTCCGTCGATACGCAGTATTTT
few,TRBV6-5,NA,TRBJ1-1,CASGRTGNTEAFF,TGTGCCAGCGGGAGAACAGGGAACACTGAAGCTTTCTTT
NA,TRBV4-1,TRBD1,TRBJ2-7,CASSQSGQGYDEQYF,TGCGCCAGCAGCCAATCGGGACAGGGATACGACGAGCAGTACTTC
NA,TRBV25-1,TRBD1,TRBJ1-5,CASSAQGDRNQPQHF,TGTGCCAGCAGTGCCCAGGGGGATCGCAATCAGCCCCAGCATTTT
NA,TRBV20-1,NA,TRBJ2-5,CSARRPGTQAETQYF,TGCAGTGCTAGACGCCCCGGGACTCAAGCGGAGACCCAGTACTTC
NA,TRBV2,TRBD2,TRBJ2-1,CASSSAGARSNEQFF,TGTGCCAGCTCCAGTGCGGGAGCCCGTTCGAATGAGCAGTTCTTC
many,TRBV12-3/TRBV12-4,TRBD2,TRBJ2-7,CASTPKRGSYEQYF,TGTGCCAGCACCCCTAAGCGGGGTTCCTACGAGCAGTACTTC
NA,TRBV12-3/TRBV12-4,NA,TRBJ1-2,CASKGNYGYTF,TGTGCCAGCAAGGGGAACTATGGCTACACCTTC
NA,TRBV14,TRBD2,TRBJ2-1,CASSRGLAGAKYDYNEQFF,TGTGCCAGCAGCAGAGGACTAGCGGGAGCGAAATACGATTACAATGAGCAGTTCTTC
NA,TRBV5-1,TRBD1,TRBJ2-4,CASSSTRQGDIQYF,TGCGCCAGCAGCTCAACTCGACAGGGTGACATTCAGTACTTC
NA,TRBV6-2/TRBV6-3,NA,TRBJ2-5,CASRDPGVLKTQYF,TGTGCCAGCAGGGACCCCGGAGTCCTGAAGACCCAGTACTTC
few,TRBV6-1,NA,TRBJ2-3,CASSSNREVTDTQYF,TGTGCCAGCAGTAGCAACAGGGAGGTCACAGATACGCAGTATTTT
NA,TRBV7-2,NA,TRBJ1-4,CASSFAPWEKPFF,TGTGCCAGCAGCTTCGCCCCGTGGGAAAAACCGTTTTTT
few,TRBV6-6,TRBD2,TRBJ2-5,CASRAGEWETQYF,TGTGCCAGCCGAGCGGGAGAGTGGGAGACCCAGTACTTC
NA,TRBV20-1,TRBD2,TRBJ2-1,CSARVRRGVTYNEQFF,TGCAGTGCTAGAGTGAGGCGGGGGGTGACCTACAATGAGCAGTTCTTC
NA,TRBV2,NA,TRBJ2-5,CASRAPTGTQYF,TGTGCCAGCAGGGCACCCACGGGGACCCAGTACTTC